Below, 13 T cell receptor beta chains from the same sample are listed, as sequenced in a study of CD8+ T cells in alopecia areata. Separation of pooled cutaneous lymph node cells was by sorting with CD4, CD8alpha, NKG2D, NKG2ACE and other markers. Extraction and reverse transcription of RNA yielded cDNA as the sequencing template. Sequencing was performed with immunoSEQ multiplex PCR; in TCRdb, only in-frame clones are kept and a portion is missing. There are around 290,000 clones in the sample, none observed a single time. The sequenced sample was CD4+ T cells sorted from a lymph node. These TCRs come from a C3H/HeJ mouse with alopecia areata. Mouse strain MHC haplotype: H2-k.

This clone was observed a few times. Mouse names are used for the genes. The observed sequence ends 4 residues before the CDR3 terminus, with the missing tail filled in from the germline J gene. This sequence joins TRBV19 and TRBJ2-1; no clear D. This CDR3 is 11 amino acids long. Looked up from germline, CDR1 is FNHDT and CDR2 is SITEND (reference sequence). Here the CDR3 reads CASSIQAEQFF. The covered CDR3 bases are TGTGCCAGCAGTATACAGGCT.

There are a few counts of this clone. Genes and germline come from the mouse. The read falls 4 residues short of the CDR3 end, and the missing part is taken from the germline J gene. The chain couples TRBV14 to TRBJ1-2, with 8 bases that match TRBD1. The CDR3 length is 16 residues. After removal of 5 bases from V and 0 bases from J, the junction contained 9 bases not matched to a gene. The germline CDR1 and CDR2 sequences are SGHDT and FRDEAV. The sequenced CDR3 bases are TGTGCCAGCAGCCGATCCGGACAGGGCGCAAACTCC. This sequence encodes CASSRSGQGANS. The entire CDR3 sequence reads CASSRSGQGANSDYTF.

This clone was counted many times. Here the gene names and germline are mouse. The read ends 4 residues before the CDR3 terminus; that terminus is restored from the germline J gene. This chain uses TRBV14 with TRBJ1-2, with TRBD1 as a possible D gene (6 bases). In germline, CDR1 is SGHDT, CDR2 FRDEAV. CDR3 length equals 14 residues. Trimming removed 5 bases at V and 0 bases at J, with 11 bases between. The CDR3 sequence is CASSTGTTNSDYTF. Incomplete CDR3 DNA: TGTGCCAGCAGCACCGGGACAACAAACTCC.

With respect to this clone: A much larger clone sits a single nucleotide away, making a read error possible. The genes are named according to mouse. The read ends 4 residues before the CDR3 terminus; that terminus is restored from the germline J gene. This same CDR3 is encoded by further DNA sequences in the sample. V and J are TRBV13-1 and TRBJ2-2; D remains unclear. The CDR3 has 13 amino acids. Germline V gene lookup returns CDR1 NSHNY and CDR2 SYGAGN. Deletions cut 5 bases from V and 0 bases from J, with 5 bases between. The CDR3 loop is CASSQANTGQLYF. The part of the CDR3 DNA that was read is TGTGCCAGCAGCCAGGCAAACACCGGG.

This clone was found a few times. Mouse gene names apply. The read falls 4 residues short of the CDR3 end, and the missing part is taken from the germline J gene. The J gene is TRBJ2-4, the V gene TRBV13-1; 11 nucleotides agree with TRBD2. CDR1 is NSHNY and CDR2 is SYGAGN in the germline V gene. After removal of 3 bases from V and 1 base from J, the junction contained 7 bases not matched to a gene. The CDR3 sequence is 17 residues long. The CDR3 bases that were read are TGTGCCAGCAGTGGCCACTGGGGGGGCAGGGGTCAAAAC. Protein sequence: CASSGHWGGRGQN. The entire CDR3 protein is CASSGHWGGRGQNTLYF.

This clone was detected only a few times. Genes here carry mouse names. The read gets to within 4 residues of the CDR3 end, and the germline J gene fills in the rest. This sequence joins TRBV1 and TRBJ1-2; TRBD1 aligns across 7 bases. The CDR3 runs 15 residues. Germline V CDR1 and CDR2: NSQYPW, LRSPGD (reference sequence). Losses at the gene ends were 3 bases for V and 0 bases for J; bases not matched to a gene: 4. CDR3 loop: CTCSASTGSNSDYTF. Incomplete CDR3 DNA: TGCACCTGCAGTGCCTCGACAGGGTCAAACTCC.

Turning to this clone: The germline and genes are mouse ones. The DNA ends 3 residues before the CDR3 does, and the rest of the CDR3 is filled in from the germline J gene. At the DNA level, this CDR3 is encoded by other sequences in the same sample as well. The gene calls are TRBV19 and TRBJ1-6, with TRBD1 as a possible D gene (6 bases). Being an ORF, TRBJ1-6 has a function that is uncertain. V shed 3 bases and J shed 4 bases, with 8 bases lying between them. CDR1 FNHDT and CDR2 SITEND come from the germline V gene (reference sequence). The CDR3 consists of 14 residues. CDR3 DNA (partial): TGTGCCAGCAGTAAAACAGGGTATAATTCGCCC. It encodes CASSKTGYNSP. The whole CDR3 sequence reads CASSKTGYNSPLYF.

The table lists this clone with a few counts. These gene names are mouse names. The read finishes 4 residues shy of the CDR3 end, and the germline J gene is used to complete it. The chain employs TRBV31 and TRBJ2-1; 12 positions agree with TRBD2. This CDR3 region has 16 residues. The trim removed 3 bases at V and 3 bases at J, leaving 6 bases unmatched. The V gene's germline CDR1 is GKSSPN and CDR2 SITVG. The CDR3 loop reads CAWSPGLGGLYAEQFF. Partial CDR3 DNA: TGTGCCTGGAGCCCGGGACTGGGGGGCCTCTATGCT.

About this clone itself: The germline and genes are mouse ones. Coverage ceases 4 residues before the CDR3 finishes, and the germline J gene fills in the end. V and J are TRBV19 and TRBJ2-1, with 11 positions matching TRBD2. The CDR3 loop spans 16 amino acids. The junction had 4 bases not matched to a gene; V was cut back by 2 bases and J by 3 bases. Germline V gives CDR1 FNHDT, CDR2 SITEND (reference sequence). CDR3 bases read: TGTGCCAGCAGTATTCGGACTGGGGGGTTCTATGCT. Its translation is CASSIRTGGFYA. The full CDR3 sequence reads CASSIRTGGFYAEQFF.

This clone has a handful of counts. Gene names denote mouse genes. The read gets to within 3 residues of the CDR3 end, and the germline J gene fills in the rest. The chain has TRBV31 and TRBJ1-6, with 7 bases identical to TRBD1. TRBJ1-6 is recorded as an ORF, its role being uncertain. With V trimmed by 3 bases and J by 4 bases, 0 bases remained unmatched. Germline values: CDR1 GKSSPN, CDR2 SITVG. The CDR3 runs 13 residues. This chain's CDR3 is CAWRGQYNSPLYF. CDR3 bases read: TGTGCCTGGAGGGGACAGTATAATTCGCCC.

As concerns this clone: Gene names and germline refer to mouse. The observed sequence ends 4 residues before the CDR3 terminus, with the missing tail filled in from the germline J gene. The chain employs TRBV1 and TRBJ2-3; 11 positions agree with TRBD2. The V segment lost 3 bases and the J segment 2 bases; nucleotides outside the gene matches: 7. The CDR3 extends over 17 amino acids. Germline-derived CDR1 and CDR2 are NSQYPW and LRSPGD (reference sequence). The part of the CDR3 DNA that was read is TGCACCTGCAGTGCTAAACTGGGGGGGCGCGATGCAGAA. Its protein product is CTCSAKLGGRDAE. The CDR3 in its entirety is CTCSAKLGGRDAETLYF.

Notes on this clone: Gene and germline names: mouse. The read is 3 residues too short to cover the CDR3 end, so that end is filled in from the germline J gene. The sample has other DNA sequences that encode this CDR3 too. This chain connects TRBV1 to TRBJ1-6; possibly TRBD1 for D (5 bases). TRBJ1-6 is marked as an open reading frame, function uncertain. V lost 0 bases and J lost 6, with 9 bases in between. The CDR3 totals 15 residues. Germline CDR1 NSQYPW, CDR2 LRSPGD (reference sequence). CDR3 sequence: CTCSADQGGNSPLYF. The DNA read from the CDR3 is TGCACCTGCAGTGCAGATCAGGGCGGTAATTCGCCC.

There are many counts of this clone. Genes and germline are mouse. The read terminates 4 residues before the CDR3 end, so the remaining end is supplied by the germline J gene. This chain joins TRBV17 and TRBJ2-2; 8 bases are shared with TRBD2. With V trimmed by 0 bases and J by 5 bases, 11 bases remained unmatched. CDR3 size: 18 residues. The germline gives CDR1 MNHDT, CDR2 YYDKIL. Incomplete CDR3 DNA: TGTGCTAGCAGTAGAGATGGGGTAGGGGGGGCGCGGACCGGG. It specifies CASSRDGVGGARTG. The whole CDR3 protein is CASSRDGVGGARTGQLYF. Filled out from reference TRBV17 and TRBJ2-2, the complete variable domain reads DTTVKQNPRYKLARVGKPVNLICSQTMNHDTMYWYQKKPNQAPKLLLFYYDKILNREADTFEKFQSSRPNNSFCSLYIGSAGLEYSAMYLCASSRDGVGGARTGQLYFGEGSKLTVL.